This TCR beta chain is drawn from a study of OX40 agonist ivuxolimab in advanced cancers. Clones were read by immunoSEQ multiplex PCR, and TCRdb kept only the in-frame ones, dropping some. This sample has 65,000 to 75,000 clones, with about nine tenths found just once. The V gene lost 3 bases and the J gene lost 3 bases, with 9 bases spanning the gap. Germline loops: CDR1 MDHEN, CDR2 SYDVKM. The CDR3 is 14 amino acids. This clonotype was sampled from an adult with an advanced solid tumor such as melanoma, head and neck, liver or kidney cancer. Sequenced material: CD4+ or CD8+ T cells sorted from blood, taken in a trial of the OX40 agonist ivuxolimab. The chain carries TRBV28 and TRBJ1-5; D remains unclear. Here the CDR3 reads CASSFRRNNQPQHF. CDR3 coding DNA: TGTGCCAGCAGTTTCAGGCGGAACAATCAGCCCCAGCATTTT.